The rows below give T cell receptor beta chains drawn from one sample of a study of Ad26.COV2.S vaccination and SARS-CoV-2 variants. The table came from immunoSEQ multiplex PCR; TCRdb's copy has only in-frame clones and leaves some out. Here the sample spans nearly 400,000 clones, roughly 90% being singletons. Sequenced material: peripheral blood, taken in a trial of Ad26.COV2.S vaccine versus placebo. The receptors shown here come from a person aged 18-60 years who received the Ad26.COV2.S COVID-19 vaccine or a placebo. CDR3s leave out the opening cysteine and the closing phenylalanine or tryptophan. The listing skips clone size in some rows; elsewhere it reads once, few, many or a size class.

j_call	clone_size	v_call	cdr3_aa
TRBJ1-5	NA	TRBV4-1	ASSQVALLSKHQYSNQPQH
TRBJ2-7	NA	TRBV10-3	ATGLAGLTTKQY
TRBJ2-7	NA	TRBV4-2	ASSQDHGGSYEQY
TRBJ1-5	NA	TRBV28	ASSLKGLNQPQH
TRBJ2-3	NA	TRBV30	AWSVPDTQY
TRBJ1-1	NA	TRBV28	ASIDGGRWEAF
TRBJ1-1	NA	TRBV7-2	ASSLFDGRRNTEAF
TRBJ2-7	few	TRBV10-1	ASSEREGAQY
TRBJ2-1	many	TRBV3-1/TRBV3-2	ASSLLGAGLYNEQF
TRBJ1-2	NA	TRBV6-1	ASSEFDSQNYGYT
TRBJ2-1	NA	TRBV5-1	ASSLGHAGGLDEQF
TRBJ2-3	NA	TRBV9	ASSVGNADTQY
TRBJ1-5	NA	TRBV6-5	ASRGTGNQPQH
TRBJ2-7	NA	TRBV5-4	ASSLGPSEQY
TRBJ2-1	once	TRBV11-3	ASSSGPASEQF
TRBJ1-4	once	TRBV2	ASSWTWGNEKLF
TRBJ1-5	NA	TRBV19	ASRDRSNQPQH
TRBJ2-1	NA	TRBV11-2	ASSLDRNGRYNEQF
TRBJ1-6	NA	TRBV5-6	ASSLAGQTVSPLH
TRBJ2-5	NA	TRBV25-1	ASSRLAAQETQY
TRBJ2-7	NA	TRBV6-2/TRBV6-3	ASSYSGEQY
TRBJ2-3	once	TRBV7-2	ASSLALAGGGTQY
TRBJ2-3	NA	TRBV30	AWSNRGSGDTQY
TRBJ2-1	NA	TRBV28	ASSTSGEQF
TRBJ2-7	NA	TRBV6-6	ASSYSAEQY
TRBJ2-6	NA	TRBV27	ASSLLGGANVLT
TRBJ2-3	NA	TRBV11-2	ASSFHGQGLGTDTQY
TRBJ2-1	NA	TRBV29-1	SVVGLAGDNEQF
TRBJ1-6	NA	TRBV30	AWVTAPNSPLH
TRBJ1-4	NA	TRBV5-6	ASSGRDRGFILF
TRBJ1-1	NA	TRBV6-2/TRBV6-3	ASSYPSQLENTEAF
TRBJ2-1	NA	TRBV28	ASSLMAGERYEQF
TRBJ2-3	NA	TRBV28	ASTPPSDTQY
TRBJ2-1	NA	TRBV5-4	ASSPSDLRNEQF
TRBJ2-1	few	TRBV19	ASSIDFLGSFYNEQF